One and the same sample provided the 12 T cell receptor beta chains below, sequenced in a study of T cells in Graves' hyperthyroidism and ophthalmopathy. Using RNA transcripts as the source, TCR beta CDR3 regions were amplified. A set of HTBI primers served as the primers for a first-round RT-PCR of the TCR CDR3. TCRdb itself ran the multiplex PCR reads through MiXCR, one entry per CDR3 protein. The repertoire holds 750,000 to 950,000 distinct CDR3 sequences, with approximately 40% as singletons. The sequencing sample was made of blood. The receptor set was obtained from a man younger than 35 with Graves' hyperthyroidism.

This clonotype was picked up a small number of times. The V gene is TRBV5-1, the J gene TRBJ2-7; 7 bases are a match to TRBD2. V was pared by 1 base and J by 5 bases, with 3 bases of the junction left unmatched. CDR1 SGHRS and CDR2 YFSETQ come from the germline V gene. The CDR3 extends over 13 amino acids. The CDR3 loop is CASSLIGGNEQYF. The DNA of the CDR3 is TGCGCCAGCAGCTTGATCGGGGGGAACGAGCAGTACTTC.

Only a few counts were recorded for this clonotype. The chain joins TRBV11-2 to TRBJ2-6; D is uncertain. Germline CDR1 SGHAT, CDR2 FQNNGV. This CDR3 has 16 residues. Trimming pared 5 bases from V and 0 bases from J, leaving 11 bases between. The CDR3 is CASSRIHGSGANVLTF. CDR3 in DNA: TGTGCCAGCAGCCGAATACACGGCTCTGGGGCCAACGTCCTGACTTTC.

The genes are TRBV7-9 and TRBJ2-7; TRBD1 agrees at 7 bases. Germline loops: CDR1 SEHNR, CDR2 FQNEAQ (reference sequence). There are 13 residues in the CDR3. Trimming at V came to 6 bases and at J to 6 bases, leaving 8 bases not matched to a gene. CDR3 DNA sequence: TGTGCCAGCAGTATACAGGGGACCGCCGAGCAGTACTTC. Translation: CASSIQGTAEQYF.

As concerns this clonotype: Possible read error: a much larger clone is one base away. V gene TRBV10-3 combines with J gene TRBJ2-5; no clear D. The length of the CDR3 is 10 residues. Trimming shortened V by 8 bases and J by 3 bases, and 4 bases separated the two germline ends. Germline V gene lookup returns CDR1 ENHRY and CDR2 SYGVKD. Here the CDR3 reads CAIGKETQYF. CDR3 nucleotide sequence: TGTGCCATCGGGAAAGAGACCCAGTACTTC.

This clonotype was seen at least ten times. The J gene is TRBJ1-1, the V gene TRBV2, with D unresolved. CDR3 size: 14 residues. CDR1 is SNHLY and CDR2 is FYNNEI in the germline V gene. Trimming took 0 bases from V and 3 from J, leaving 8 bases between them. The CDR3 spells CASSEAGPDTEAFF. CDR3 DNA sequence: TGTGCCAGCAGTGAAGCTGGACCAGACACTGAAGCTTTCTTT.

This chain joins TRBV12-3 or TRBV12-4 and TRBJ1-6; D might be TRBD1 (5 bases). This CDR3 is built from 17 residues. Trimming left V 3 bases short and J 9 bases short, with 21 bases between. In nucleotides, the CDR3 is TGTGCCAGCAGTTTTTTATTGGAACGGGGACTAAGTTCACCCCTCCACTTT. Its protein is CASSFLLERGLSSPLHF.

Worth noting for this clonotype: Relative to the germline gene, one junction end is altered; a read error may explain this. This chain uses TRBV5-1 with TRBJ1-4, with D possibly being TRBD1 (5 bases). This CDR3 has 14 amino acids. Germline V gene sequence: CDR1 SGHRS, CDR2 YFSETQ. The CDR3 DNA reads TGCGCCAGCAGCTTTTTCGGGGGTTCTGAAGAACTGTTTTTT. It specifies CASSFFGGSEELFF. Drawing the rest from reference TRBV5-1 and TRBJ1-4, the complete variable domain is KAGVTQTPRYLIKTRGQQVTLSCSPISGHRSVSWYQQTPGQGLQFLFEYFSETQRNKGNFPGRFSGRQFSNSRSEMNVSTLELGDSALYLCASSFFGGSEELFFGSGTQLSVL.

V is TRBV7-2 and J is TRBJ2-3; 10 bases agree with TRBD1. This CDR3 comprises 15 residues. The trim removed 0 bases at V and 8 bases at J, leaving 5 bases unmatched. CDR1 is SGHTA, CDR2 FQGNSA, per germline. CDR3 DNA sequence: TGTGCCAGCAGCTTAGCTGGGGACAGGGGCTTTACGCAGTATTTT. This sequence encodes CASSLAGDRGFTQYF.

The genes are TRBV19 and TRBJ1-1; 9 positions match TRBD1. V lost 4 bases, J lost 12 bases, and 12 bases stayed unmatched. The CDR3 contains 14 residues. CDR1 and CDR2 (germline): LNHDA, SQIVND (reference sequence). This CDR3 is CASSTRQGGKKPFF. DNA of the CDR3: TGTGCCAGTAGTACAAGACAGGGGGGTAAGAAACCTTTCTTT. The entire variable domain, with the rest obtained from reference TRBV19 and TRBJ1-1, is as follows: DGGITQSPKYLFRKEGQNVTLSCEQNLNHDAMYWYRQDPGQGLRLIYYSQIVNDFQKGDIAEGYSVSREKKESFPLTVTSAQKNPTAFYLCASSTRQGGKKPFFGQGTRLTVV.

This clonotype was seen a few times. CDR3 bases: TGTGCCATCAGTACCAAGACAGGGAGGATGGGCACTGAAGCTTTCTTT. This codes for CAISTKTGRMGTEAFF. This chain joins TRBV10-3 and TRBJ1-1; 7 bases match TRBD1. Germline CDR1 and CDR2: ENHRY and SYGVKD. With 5 bases clipped from V and 4 bases from J, the junction kept 13 bases outside the gene matches. The CDR3 extends over 16 amino acids.

This clonotype has a count of ten or more. The rearrangement uses TRBV15 and TRBJ2-7, with D perhaps TRBD1 (6 bases). Germline values: CDR1 LNHNV, CDR2 YYDKDF (reference sequence). This CDR3 comprises 14 residues. Trimming took off 5 bases at V and 3 bases at J, with 14 bases between the two ends. The CDR3 DNA reads as TGTGCCACCAGCGGCAGGGACACAAGCTACGAGCAGTACTTC. It codes for CATSGRDTSYEQYF.

With regard to this clonotype: This may be a read error, as it is one base from a much larger clone. V gene TRBV7-9 combines with J gene TRBJ1-1; D unresolved. Per germline, CDR1 SEHNR and CDR2 FQNEAQ (reference sequence). The CDR3 runs 16 residues. V gave up 3 bases and J gave up 3 bases, with 17 bases separating them. The CDR3 DNA reads TGTGCCAGCAGCTTCCCGTCCAGGAGAATTGACACTGAAGCTTTCTTT. Protein product: CASSFPSRRIDTEAFF.